This entry is about one T cell receptor (beta chain). V lost 8 bases to trimming and J lost 6 bases; unmatched junction nucleotides: 13. The CDR3 is 16 residues long. From germline, CDR1 is SNHLY and CDR2 FYNNEI. The entry originates in a study of blood T cell repertoires in COVID-19. Study in general: Donors in the United States, Italy and Spain gave samples during acute or convalescent COVID-19. PBMCs, B-cell-depleted T cells, or T cells were the source of the cDNA or gDNA that made up the material.

The data were produced by immunoSEQ multiplex PCR, yet TCRdb's version contains in-frame clones alone and is incomplete. The sample contains fewer than 300,000 clones, almost 85% of which appear only once. This TCR derives from a man aged 50 to 60 with active or convalescent COVID-19. Sequencing was performed on peripheral blood. The V and J genes are TRBV2 and TRBJ1-6; 7 bases agree with TRBD1. CDR3 nucleotides: TGTGCCAGCGGGTCGACAGGGACAGCAACTAATTCACCCCTCCACTTT. Translation gives CASGSTGTATNSPLHF.